The source of this T cell receptor (beta chain) is a study of CD8+ T cells in alopecia areata. Overall study: Patients in the study were on tofacitinib for 6 to 18 months, then off it for 6 months.

In each case, RNA was isolated and then reverse transcribed into cDNA as the sequencing template. Libraries were prepared by immunoSEQ multiplex PCR; TCRdb keeps only in-frame clonotypes and omits some of them. This table has 200,000 or so clones, roughly two fifths appearing once. The treatment is: oral pan-JAK inhibitor, 5-10 mg twice daily. Study results and caveats: Many expanded lesional clones persisted in scalp and blood during tofacitinib treatment.

A remark on this clone: The target antigen is unknown.

The CDR3 is 14 amino acids. Looked up from germline, CDR1 is SGHRS and CDR2 is YFSETQ. V lost 0 bases, J lost 0 bases, and 6 bases lay in between. The source of this sequence is a human donor with alopecia areata. V gene TRBV5-1 combines with J gene TRBJ1-1; no definite D call. The sequencing used CD4+ T cells sorted from blood, collected between weeks 30 and 35, from a patient treated with tofacitinib. CDR3 protein: CASSLDGMNTEAFF. CDR3 nucleotides: TGCGCCAGCAGCTTGGACGGTATGAACACTGAAGCTTTCTTT.